The 17 T cell receptor beta chains presented below share a single source sample, sequenced in a study of T cell responses to AZD1222 COVID-19 vaccine. Only in-frame clones appear in the TCRdb table, and some are missing; sequencing was by immunoSEQ multiplex PCR. The sample lists about 110,000 clones; around 90% were seen once. The specimen comprised peripheral blood, sampled 28 days after the second AZD1222 dose. The source is an adult who received the AZD1222 COVID-19 vaccine.

The chain employs TRBV4-1 and TRBJ1-2, with a tentative D call TRBD1 (5 bases). Germline assignment: CDR1 MGHRA and CDR2 YSYEKL. Trimming cost V 0 bases and J 7 bases, with 18 bases left between them. The length of the CDR3 is 16 residues. CDR3 DNA sequence: TGCGCCAGCAGCCAAGATGGGCGGGCGGGGGGTAGTGGCTACACCTTC. Its protein product is CASSQDGRAGGSGYTF.

In this sample, this clone turned up once. The J gene is TRBJ1-3, the V gene TRBV2; the D is unclear. Germline-derived CDR1 and CDR2 are SNHLY and FYNNEI. V was pared by 8 bases and J by 0 bases, with 11 bases between. The CDR3 consists of 14 residues. The CDR3 DNA follows: TGTGCCAGCGCAACTAGAATCTCTGGAAACACCATATATTTT. It translates to CASATRISGNTIYF.

The chain employs TRBV6-6 and TRBJ1-3; perhaps TRBD1 as D (5 bases). The CDR3 is 15 amino acids. CDR1 is MNHNY and CDR2 is SVGAGI in the germline V gene (reference sequence). V was trimmed by 10 bases and J by 0 bases, leaving 16 bases between them. The CDR3 sequence: CATTTVTLSGNTIYF. The CDR3 DNA follows: TGTGCCACTACGACAGTTACCCTCTCTGGAAACACCATATATTTT.

This chain links TRBV4-3 with TRBJ2-7, with 9 bases fitting TRBD1. V lost 2 bases to trimming and J lost 3 bases; unmatched junction nucleotides: 2. This CDR3 spans 14 amino acids. Germline V gene lookup returns CDR1 LGHNA and CDR2 YSLEER. Here the CDR3 DNA reads TGCGCCAGCAGCCAAACGACAGGGGGCTACGAGCAGTACTTC. Protein sequence: CASSQTTGGYEQYF.

V gene TRBV7-6 combines with J gene TRBJ1-6; a weak D match, TRBD1 (5 bases). Trimming shortened V by 2 bases and J by 1 base, and 9 bases separated the two germline ends. This CDR3 has 16 amino acids. Germline values: CDR1 SGHVS, CDR2 FNYEAQ. CDR3 sequence: CASSLNPGSYNSPLHF. The CDR3 bases are TGTGCCAGCAGCTTAAACCCAGGGTCCTATAATTCACCCCTCCACTTT. The whole variable domain, filled in from reference TRBV7-6 and TRBJ1-6, reads GAGVSQSPRYKVTKRGQDVALRCDPISGHVSLYWYRQALGQGPEFLTYFNYEAQQDKSGLPNDRFSAERPEGSISTLTIQRTEQRDSAMYRCASSLNPGSYNSPLHFGNGTRLTVT.

CDR3 sequence: CASSPRTGADGYTF. The CDR3 DNA is TGTGCCAGCAGTCCACGGACAGGGGCGGATGGCTACACCTTC. The rearrangement uses TRBV6-2 or TRBV6-3 and TRBJ1-2; 9 nucleotides match TRBD1. From germline, CDR1 is MNHEY and CDR2 SVGEGT. CDR3 size: 14 residues. V lost 5 bases to trimming and J lost 6 bases; unmatched junction nucleotides: 7.

The chain couples TRBV27 to TRBJ2-7; 12 nucleotides match TRBD1. V was pared by 4 bases and J by 7 bases, with 8 bases of the junction left unmatched. CDR1 MNHEY and CDR2 SMNVEV come from the germline V gene (reference sequence). The CDR3 has 15 amino acids. CDR3: CASSYTGQGAWEQYF. The CDR3 nucleotides read TGTGCCAGCAGTTATACGGGACAGGGGGCTTGGGAGCAGTACTTC.

This clone was detected once. J is TRBJ2-7 and V is TRBV18; 12 bases match TRBD1. Germline-derived CDR1 and CDR2 are KGHSH and LQKENI. This CDR3 has 20 residues. Trimming removed 3 bases from V and 0 bases from J; junction bases left unmatched: 15. The CDR3 nucleotides read TGTGCCAGCTCACCTCTACCGGGACAGGGGGCGATTCCGAGCTCCTACGAGCAGTACTTC. The encoded protein is CASSPLPGQGAIPSSYEQYF.

The V call is TRBV24-1, the J call TRBJ2-3; a possible D gene is TRBD1 (7 bases). V lost 12 bases and J lost 2, with 14 bases in between. The CDR3 runs 13 residues. Germline V lookup: CDR1 KGHDR, CDR2 SFDVKD. For the CDR3, the DNA is TGTGCCGCCGGGGGACAGTCCACAGATACGCAGTATTTT. Translating gives CAAGGQSTDTQYF.

This clone was found a few times. The V call is TRBV5-4, the J call TRBJ1-3, with 7 bases that match TRBD1. With 0 bases clipped from V and 2 bases from J, the junction kept 11 bases outside the gene matches. CDR3 size: 18 residues. Germline V gene sequence: CDR1 SGHNT, CDR2 YYREEE (reference sequence). The CDR3 DNA reads as TGTGCCAGCAGCTTGGAGCCAGGGGGAAGGGGTACTGGAAACACCATATATTTT. Translating gives CASSLEPGGRGTGNTIYF.

The V and J genes are TRBV11-3 and TRBJ2-2; D is unclear. The CDR3 has 14 amino acids. The V end was cut by 3 bases, the J end by 10 bases, with 15 bases between. Germline CDR1 is SGHNT and CDR2 is YENEEA. The CDR3 nucleotides are TGTGCCAGCAGCTTGGAATGGGGATCCGAGGAGCTGTTTTTT. It codes for CASSLEWGSEELFF. The whole variable domain, remainder taken from reference TRBV11-3 and TRBJ2-2, is EAGVVQSPRYKIIEKKQPVAFWCNPISGHNTLYWYLQNLGQGPELLIRYENEEAVDDSQLPKDRFSAERLKGVDSTLKIQPAELGDSAVYLCASSLEWGSEELFFGEGSRLTVL.

Only a few counts were recorded for this clone. This sequence joins TRBV18 and TRBJ2-3, with D perhaps matching TRBD2 (5 bases). The CDR3 contains 13 residues. The germline V and J ends were trimmed by 6 bases and 1 base, with 8 bases remaining between them. The V gene's germline CDR1 is KGHSH and CDR2 LQKENI. The CDR3 DNA reads as TGTGCCAGCTCCGGACTCCGCACAGATACGCAGTATTTT. Protein: CASSGLRTDTQYF.

This clone has more than one count but fewer than ten. The gene calls are TRBV15 and TRBJ1-2; 10 bases match TRBD1. The CDR3 spans 16 residues. With V trimmed by 0 bases and J by 4 bases, 5 bases remained unmatched. In germline, CDR1 is LNHNV, CDR2 YYDKDF (reference sequence). The CDR3 DNA reads as TGTGCCACCAGCAGAGATACTGGGGACAGGGGCTATGGCTACACCTTC. As protein: CATSRDTGDRGYGYTF.

As regards this clone: The sample carries other DNA sequences with the same CDR3. This chain links TRBV12-3 or TRBV12-4 with TRBJ2-1; 7 nucleotides align to TRBD2. The junction had 0 bases not matched to a gene; V was cut back by 3 bases and J by 10 bases. This CDR3 comprises 11 residues. CDR3 protein: CASSLGGEQFF. DNA of the CDR3: TGTGCCAGCAGTTTGGGGGGGGAGCAGTTCTTC.

The V call is TRBV6-5, the J call TRBJ2-7; a weak D match, TRBD2 (5 bases). CDR1 MNHEY and CDR2 SVGAGI come from the germline V gene. V was cut by 0 bases and J by 2 bases, with 14 bases left in between. The CDR3 extends over 16 amino acids. This CDR3 reads CASSYSRRAGAYEQYF. For the CDR3, the DNA is TGTGCCAGCAGTTACTCCCGCCGGGCGGGCGCCTACGAGCAGTACTTC.

The rearrangement joins TRBV11-2 to TRBJ2-7; D unclear. V dropped 5 bases and J dropped 2 bases, with 19 bases sitting between them. Germline V lookup: CDR1 SGHAT, CDR2 FQNNGV. The CDR3 has 16 residues. The CDR3 DNA follows: TGTGCCAGCAGCCTCTCGGCCGGGCCCGTCGCCTACGAGCAGTACTTC. Encoded protein: CASSLSAGPVAYEQYF.

This sequence joins TRBV3-1 (or the pseudogene TRBV3-2) and TRBJ1-5; unclear D gene. CDR3 size: 14 residues. Germline values: CDR1 LGHDT, CDR2 YNNKEL (reference sequence). V was cut by 4 bases and J by 2 bases, with 9 bases left in between. The chain's CDR3 is CASSPNVGNQPQHF. The CDR3 DNA reads as TGTGCCAGCAGCCCTAACGTGGGCAATCAGCCCCAGCATTTT.